The 20 T cell receptor beta chains reported below all come from one sample, sequenced in a study of T cell repertoires in cytomegalovirus infection. Their cognate antigens are unknown. TCRdb redid the calling of the reads with MiXCR, one entry per CDR3 protein. The sample has about 130,000 distinct CDR3 sequences, more than 20% seen once. The sample taken for sequencing was PBMCs, sequenced either directly or after in vitro stimulation (not recorded which). The receptors stem from a human donor in good health (CMV status not recorded). Some clones in this sample may be carry-over from other donors' samples.

J is TRBJ2-7 and V is TRBV6-1, with D possibly matching TRBD2 (5 bases). V was trimmed by 6 bases and J by 3 bases, leaving 18 bases between them. Germline V gives CDR1 MNHNS, CDR2 SASEGT. The CDR3 sequence is 15 residues long. This CDR3 reads CASRPTGLNLYEQYF. The CDR3 DNA follows: TGTGCCAGCAGACCGACTGGACTTAACCTCTACGAGCAGTACTTC.

About this clonotype: At one of its ends the junction is not consistent with the germline gene, which may arise from a read error. Written as DNA, the CDR3 is TGTGCCAGCAGATTAGCGAGGAATCAAGGGAAAGCTTTCTTT. It specifies CASRLARNQGKAFF. This chain joins TRBV11-1 and TRBJ1-1; D call uncertain. Germline loops: CDR1 SGHAT, CDR2 FQDESV (reference sequence). The CDR3 runs to 14 residues.

This clonotype was seen repeatedly, ten times or more. The chain joins TRBV7-9 to TRBJ2-3, with 7 bases fitting TRBD2. The CDR3 consists of 14 residues. With V trimmed by 5 bases and J by 7 bases, 9 bases remained unmatched. Germline V CDR1 and CDR2: SEHNR, FQNEAQ (reference sequence). Here the CDR3 DNA reads TGTGCCAGCAGCGTAGGAGGAGCGGGGCATACGCAGTATTTT. Amino acids: CASSVGGAGHTQYF.

This rearrangement joins TRBV7-2 to TRBJ2-5, with D unresolved. The germline gives CDR1 SGHTA, CDR2 FQGNSA. CDR3 length equals 13 residues. Trimming shortened V by 5 bases and J by 2 bases, and 9 bases separated the two germline ends. The CDR3 is CASSPRNQETQYF. The CDR3 nucleotides read TGTGCCAGCAGCCCCCGGAATCAAGAGACCCAGTACTTC.

This clonotype was seen a handful of times. J is TRBJ2-1 and V is TRBV12-5, with D uncertain. The CDR3 sequence is 13 residues long. The germline V gene encodes CDR1 LGHNT and CDR2 FRNRAP. Trimming removed 7 bases at V and 5 bases at J, with 12 bases between. Written as DNA, the CDR3 is TGTGCTAGTGCCATTTACTCGCACAATGAGCAGTTCTTC. It specifies CASAIYSHNEQFF.

The chain employs TRBV28 and TRBJ2-7; D is possibly TRBD1 or TRBD2 (6 bases each). Trimming shortened V by 6 bases and J by 5 bases, and 20 bases separated the two germline ends. The length of the CDR3 is 15 residues. Germline assignment: CDR1 MDHEN and CDR2 SYDVKM. The CDR3 sequence is CASSESWAGEDEQYV. The DNA of the CDR3 is TGTGCCAGCAGCGAGAGTTGGGCAGGGGAGGACGAGCAGTACGTC.

The table lists this clonotype with a few counts. V and J are TRBV7-9 and TRBJ2-1; 8 bases are shared with TRBD1. The CDR3 length is 15 residues. Per the germline V gene, CDR1 is SEHNR and CDR2 is FQNEAQ (reference sequence). V shed 4 bases, J shed 9 bases, and the junction held 11 bases outside the gene matches. CDR3 loop: CASSSPGQAALEQFF. CDR3 coding DNA: TGTGCCAGCAGCTCGCCGGGACAGGCGGCACTTGAGCAGTTCTTC. Drawing the rest from reference TRBV7-9 and TRBJ2-1, the complete variable domain is DTGVSQNPRHKITKRGQNVTFRCDPISEHNRLYWYRQTLGQGPEFLTYFQNEAQLEKSRLLSDRFSAERPKGSFSTLEIQRTEQGDSAMYLCASSSPGQAALEQFFGPGTRLTVL.

This clonotype came up a few times. CDR3 coding DNA: TGTGCCAGCAGCTTGATAAACGGTCAAATGGCCACTGAAGCTTTCTTT. Protein product: CASSLINGQMATEAFF. The chain couples TRBV7-9 to TRBJ1-1; D not resolved. The CDR3 has 16 residues. V was shortened by 3 bases and J by 4 bases, with 18 bases between the two germline ends. Germline-derived CDR1 and CDR2 are SEHNR and FQNEAQ (reference sequence).

This clonotype was detected only a few times. The chain uses TRBV6-2 or TRBV6-3 and TRBJ2-7; possible D gene TRBD1, 5 bases. Trimming removed 0 bases from V and 4 bases from J, with 16 bases in between. Looked up from germline, CDR1 is MNHEY and CDR2 is SVGEGT. CDR3 length: 16 residues. The CDR3 nucleotides are TGTGCCAGCAGTTACTCCGGCAGGGCGTTTGGGTACGAGCAGTACTTC. It translates to CASSYSGRAFGYEQYF.

The table lists this clonotype with many counts. The rearrangement uses TRBV7-2 and TRBJ2-7, with 12 bases lining up with TRBD2. V dropped 3 bases and J dropped 5; count of bases not matched to a gene: 8. Germline V gene sequence: CDR1 SGHTA, CDR2 FQGNSA. The CDR3 has 16 amino acids. CDR3 sequence: CASSLGGLAGRDEQYF. As DNA, the CDR3 is TGTGCCAGCAGCTTGGGAGGACTAGCGGGACGTGACGAGCAGTACTTC.

Regarding this clonotype: This may stem from a read error, because a much larger clone lies one nucleotide away. The J gene is TRBJ1-5, the V gene TRBV12-3 or TRBV12-4; 7 nucleotides agree with TRBD1. The CDR3 extends over 14 amino acids. CDR3 region: CASSQTGKNQPQRF. In DNA form, the CDR3 reads TGTGCCAGCAGCCAGACAGGGAAGAATCAGCCCCAGCGTTTT.

This chain connects TRBV24-1 to TRBJ2-3; 7 bases line up with TRBD1. Losses at the gene ends were 6 bases for V and 3 bases for J; bases not matched to a gene: 5. The CDR3 contains 14 residues. The germline CDR1 and CDR2 sequences are KGHDR and SFDVKD. CDR3 protein: CATSTGDGTDTQYF. CDR3 coding DNA: TGTGCCACCAGTACAGGGGACGGGACAGATACGCAGTATTTT.

This clonotype was seen once. The V gene is TRBV10-3, the J gene TRBJ2-7; D is perhaps TRBD1 (7 bases). Trimming took off 10 bases at V and 3 bases at J, with 10 bases between the two ends. The CDR3 runs to 11 residues. From germline, CDR1 is ENHRY and CDR2 SYGVKD. The CDR3 loop is CASGDSYEQYV. CDR3 in DNA: TGTGCCAGCGGGGACAGCTACGAGCAGTACGTC.

The chain links TRBV7-8 to TRBJ1-2; D possibly corresponds to TRBD1 (5 bases). The CDR3 loop spans 15 amino acids. Germline CDR1 is SGHVS and CDR2 is FQNEAQ. The ends were cut back, 5 bases at V and 2 bases at J, with 15 bases in the middle. Here the CDR3 reads CASSPPEGRNYGYTF. The CDR3, as DNA: TGTGCCAGCAGCCCGCCCGAGGGGCGCAACTATGGCTACACCTTC.

The rearrangement uses TRBV29-1 and TRBJ2-5, with unresolved D. Germline CDR1 is SQVTM and CDR2 is ANQGSEA. CDR3 length equals 13 residues. Trimming stripped 3 bases from V and 1 base from J, with 9 bases between. The CDR3 DNA follows: TGCAGCGTTGAGGTCAGCTCCCAAGAGACCCAGTACTTC. Translating gives CSVEVSSQETQYF.

V gene TRBV6-2 or TRBV6-3 combines with J gene TRBJ1-1; 9 nucleotides agree with TRBD1. J gave up 4 bases and V 2 bases, and 11 bases lay outside the gene matches. The germline CDR1 and CDR2 sequences are MNHEY and SVGEGT. CDR3 length: 17 residues. The CDR3 DNA follows: TGTGCCAGCAGTTACATTAGGACAGGGGCGAAAAGCACTGAAGCTTTCTTT. Its protein is CASSYIRTGAKSTEAFF.

The V and J genes are TRBV12-3 or TRBV12-4 and TRBJ2-1; TRBD2 matches at 16 bases. J was trimmed by 6 bases and V by 5 bases; bases with no gene match: 4. This CDR3 is 16 amino acids long. The CDR3 loop reads CASSKGLAGGVNEQFF. The CDR3 nucleotides read TGTGCCAGCAGTAAGGGACTAGCGGGAGGGGTCAATGAGCAGTTCTTC.

J is TRBJ2-3 and V is TRBV20-1; 7 bases are a match to TRBD1. V lost 6 bases to trimming and J lost 0 bases; unmatched junction nucleotides: 3. CDR1 and CDR2 (germline): DFQATT, SNEGSKA (reference sequence). This CDR3 is built from 13 residues. In DNA, the CDR3 is TGCAGTGCCATGGGACAGAGCACAGATACGCAGTATTTT. It yields the protein CSAMGQSTDTQYF.

This clonotype was picked up many times. The chain combines TRBV7-8 with TRBJ1-5; no definite D call. Trimming took off 5 bases at V and 4 bases at J, with 15 bases between the two ends. The CDR3 covers 15 residues. The germline V gene has CDR1 SGHVS and CDR2 FQNEAQ. CDR3 bases: TGTGCCAGCAGCATAGAGGCGGTTGTGAATCAGCCCCAGCATTTT. This encodes CASSIEAVVNQPQHF.

This clonotype was observed a few times. V and J are TRBV6-5 and TRBJ2-7; D unclear. CDR1 and CDR2 (germline): MNHEY, SVGAGI. The CDR3 sequence is 12 residues long. The V and J ends lost 6 bases and 3 bases respectively, with 9 bases between them. The CDR3 region has the DNA TGTGCCAGCAGCCGAGACGGCTACGAGCAGTACTTC. Translated: CASSRDGYEQYF.